Sequencing of this T cell receptor (beta chain) was carried out in a study of Tregs in tolerant kidney transplant recipients. Mixed chimerism was transient after nonmyeloablative marrow transplants from related graft donors. Sequencing was performed with immunoSEQ multiplex PCR; in TCRdb, only in-frame clones are kept and a portion is missing. Of 45,000 to 55,000 clones in the sample, roughly nine tenths were seen once. Of note for this clone: Its specificity is not known.

Overall study findings and caveats: Nucleotide sequences could not be compared across some patients' samples due to primer changes.

CDR1 is SGHAT, CDR2 FQNNGV, per germline. The CDR3 has 15 amino acids. The clonotype comes from a human patient who received a combined kidney and bone marrow transplant. Some T cells may possibly be graft donor cells. The chain is built from TRBV11-2 and TRBJ2-5; a weak D match, TRBD1 (5 bases). The J call is in doubt because the DNA end fits TRBJ2-7 better. The source material was CD8+ T cells from blood (PBMCs), sampled 24 months after the transplant. CDR3: CASSLDRTGNYEQYF. The CDR3 nucleotides read TGTGCCAGCAGCTTAGATCGTACAGGAAACTACGAGCAGTACTTC.